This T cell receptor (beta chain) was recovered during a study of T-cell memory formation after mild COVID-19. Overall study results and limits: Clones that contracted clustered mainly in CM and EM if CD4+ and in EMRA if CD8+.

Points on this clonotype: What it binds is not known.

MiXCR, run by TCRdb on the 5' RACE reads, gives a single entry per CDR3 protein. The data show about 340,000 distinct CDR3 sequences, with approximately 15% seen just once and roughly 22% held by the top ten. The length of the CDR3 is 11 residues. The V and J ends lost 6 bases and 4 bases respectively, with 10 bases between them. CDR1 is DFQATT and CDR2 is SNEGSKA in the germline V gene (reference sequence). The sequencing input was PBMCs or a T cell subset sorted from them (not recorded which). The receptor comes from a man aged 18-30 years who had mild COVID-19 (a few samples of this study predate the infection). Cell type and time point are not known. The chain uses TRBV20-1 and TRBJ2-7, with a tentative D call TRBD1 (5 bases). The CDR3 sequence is CSAGAQYEQYF. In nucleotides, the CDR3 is TGCAGTGCAGGGGCCCAATACGAGCAGTACTTC.